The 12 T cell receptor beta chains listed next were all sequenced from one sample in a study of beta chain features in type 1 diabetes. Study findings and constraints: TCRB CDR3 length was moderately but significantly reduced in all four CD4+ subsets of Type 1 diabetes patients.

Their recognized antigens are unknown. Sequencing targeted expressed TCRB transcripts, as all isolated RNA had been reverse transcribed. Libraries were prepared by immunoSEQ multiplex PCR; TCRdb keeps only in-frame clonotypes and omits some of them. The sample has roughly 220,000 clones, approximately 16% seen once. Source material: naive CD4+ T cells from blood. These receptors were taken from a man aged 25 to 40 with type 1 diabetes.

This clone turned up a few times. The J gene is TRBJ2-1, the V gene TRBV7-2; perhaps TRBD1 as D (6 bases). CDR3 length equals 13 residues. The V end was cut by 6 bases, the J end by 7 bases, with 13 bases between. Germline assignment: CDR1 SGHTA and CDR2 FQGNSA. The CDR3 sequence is CASRPRTGNEQFF. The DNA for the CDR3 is TGTGCCAGCAGGCCCAGAACAGGGAATGAGCAGTTCTTC.

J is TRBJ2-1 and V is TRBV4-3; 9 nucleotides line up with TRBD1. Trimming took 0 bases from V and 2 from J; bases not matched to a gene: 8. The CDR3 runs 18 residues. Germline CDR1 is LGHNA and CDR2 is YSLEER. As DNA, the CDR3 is TGCGCCAGCAGCCAAGATCCGCCGGGACAGGGAACCTACAATGAGCAGTTCTTC. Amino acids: CASSQDPPGQGTYNEQFF.

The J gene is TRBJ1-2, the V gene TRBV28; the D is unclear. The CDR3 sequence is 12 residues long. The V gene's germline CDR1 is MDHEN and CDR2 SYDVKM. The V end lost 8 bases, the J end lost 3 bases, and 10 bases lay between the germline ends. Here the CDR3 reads CASGRDDYGYTF. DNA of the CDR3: TGTGCCAGCGGACGAGATGACTATGGCTACACCTTC.

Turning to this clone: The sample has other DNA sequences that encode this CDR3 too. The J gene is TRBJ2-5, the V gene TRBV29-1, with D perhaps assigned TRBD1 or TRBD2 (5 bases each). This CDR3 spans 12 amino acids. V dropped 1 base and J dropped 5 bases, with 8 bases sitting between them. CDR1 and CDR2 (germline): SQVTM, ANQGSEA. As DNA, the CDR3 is TGCAGCGTTGAAGGAGGGGAGGAGACCCAGTACTTC. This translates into CSVEGGEETQYF.

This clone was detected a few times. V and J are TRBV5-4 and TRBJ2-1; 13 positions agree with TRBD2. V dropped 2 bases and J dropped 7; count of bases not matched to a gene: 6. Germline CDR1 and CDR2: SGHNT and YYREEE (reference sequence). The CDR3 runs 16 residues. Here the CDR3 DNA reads TGTGCCAGCAGCTTAGGCGGACTAGCGGGAGTGAATGAGCAGTTCTTC. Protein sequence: CASSLGGLAGVNEQFF. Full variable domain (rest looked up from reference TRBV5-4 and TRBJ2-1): ETGVTQSPTHLIKTRGQQVTLRCSSQSGHNTVSWYQQALGQGPQFIFQYYREEENGRGNFPPRFSGLQFPNYSSELNVNALELDDSALYLCASSLGGLAGVNEQFFGPGTRLTVL.

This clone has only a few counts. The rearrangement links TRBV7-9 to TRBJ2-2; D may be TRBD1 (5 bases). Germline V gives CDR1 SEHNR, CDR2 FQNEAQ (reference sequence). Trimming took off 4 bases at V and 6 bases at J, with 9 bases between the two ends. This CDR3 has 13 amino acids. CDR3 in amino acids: CASSSLTAGELFF. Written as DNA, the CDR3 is TGTGCCAGCAGCTCCCTGACAGCCGGGGAGCTGTTTTTT.

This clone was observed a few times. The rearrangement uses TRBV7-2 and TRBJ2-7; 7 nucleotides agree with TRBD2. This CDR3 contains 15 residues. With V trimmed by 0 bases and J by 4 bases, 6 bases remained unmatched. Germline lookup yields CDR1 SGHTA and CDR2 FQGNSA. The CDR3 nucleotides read TGTGCCAGCAGCTTAGCGGCGGGGGAATGGTACGAGCAGTACTTC. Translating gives CASSLAAGEWYEQYF.

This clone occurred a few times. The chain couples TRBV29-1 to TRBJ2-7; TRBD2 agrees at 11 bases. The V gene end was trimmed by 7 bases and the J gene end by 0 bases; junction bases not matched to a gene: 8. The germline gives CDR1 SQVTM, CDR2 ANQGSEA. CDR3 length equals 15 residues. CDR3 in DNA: TGCAGCGCCCGATCCGGGACTAGCGGCTCCTACGAGCAGTACTTC. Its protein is CSARSGTSGSYEQYF.

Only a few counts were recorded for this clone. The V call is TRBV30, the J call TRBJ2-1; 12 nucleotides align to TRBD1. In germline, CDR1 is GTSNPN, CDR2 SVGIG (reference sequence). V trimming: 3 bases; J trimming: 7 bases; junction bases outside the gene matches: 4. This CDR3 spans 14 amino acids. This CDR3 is CAWRGQGATNEQFF. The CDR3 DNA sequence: TGTGCCTGGAGGGGACAGGGGGCGACGAATGAGCAGTTCTTC.

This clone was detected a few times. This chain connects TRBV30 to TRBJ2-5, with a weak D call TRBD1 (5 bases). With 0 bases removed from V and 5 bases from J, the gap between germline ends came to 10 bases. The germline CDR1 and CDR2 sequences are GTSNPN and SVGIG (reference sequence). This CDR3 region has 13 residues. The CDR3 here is CAWSVSGWETQYF. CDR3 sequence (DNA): TGTGCCTGGAGTGTTTCAGGGTGGGAGACCCAGTACTTC.

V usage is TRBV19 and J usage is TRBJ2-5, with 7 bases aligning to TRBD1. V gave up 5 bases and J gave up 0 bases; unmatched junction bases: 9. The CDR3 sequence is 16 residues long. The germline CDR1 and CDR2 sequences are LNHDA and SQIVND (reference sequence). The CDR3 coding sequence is TGTGCCAGTAGTTCTCTTGCCCAGGGGGACCAAGAGACCCAGTACTTC. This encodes CASSSLAQGDQETQYF.

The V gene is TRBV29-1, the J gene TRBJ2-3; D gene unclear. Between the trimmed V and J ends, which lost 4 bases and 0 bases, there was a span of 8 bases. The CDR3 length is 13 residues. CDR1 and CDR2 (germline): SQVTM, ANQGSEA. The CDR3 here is CSVGSRSTDTQYF. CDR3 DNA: TGCAGCGTTGGTAGTAGGAGCACAGATACGCAGTATTTT.